Shown below are 4 T cell receptor beta chains from a single sample sequenced in a study of monozygotic twins with cystic fibrosis. Method: immunoSEQ multiplex PCR; TCRdb's copy keeps in-frame clones and lacks some. The repertoire has some 25,000 clones, 95% to 97% of them found once; the top ten carry around 2.5%. Material for sequencing was blood. The receptors shown here come from a girl between 2 and 10 years old with cystic fibrosis.

The rearrangement uses TRBV2 and TRBJ1-4; D is perhaps TRBD1 (5 bases). V lost 3 bases to trimming and J lost 8 bases, with 16 bases between them. The CDR3 is 15 residues long. CDR1 and CDR2 from the germline V gene are SNHLY and FYNNEI. The CDR3 DNA follows: TGTGCCAGCAGTGAGGACGGGCAGGGTGCCGAAAAACTGTTTTTT. This codes for CASSEDGQGAEKLFF.

This chain connects TRBV30 to TRBJ1-1; D call uncertain. The V end lost 2 bases, the J end lost 7 bases, and 8 bases lay between the germline ends. Germline CDR1 and CDR2: GTSNPN and SVGIG (reference sequence). The CDR3 is 11 residues long. CDR3 loop: CAWSPRLEAFF. The CDR3, as DNA: TGTGCCTGGAGTCCCCGACTTGAAGCTTTCTTT. Full variable domain (outside the CDR3, taken from reference TRBV30 and TRBJ1-1): SQTIHQWPATLVQPVGSPLSLECTVEGTSNPNLYWYRQAAGRGLQLLFYSVGIGQISSEVPQNLSASRPQDRQFILSSKKLLLSDSGFYLCAWSPRLEAFFGQGTRLTVV.

The chain recombines TRBV21-1 with TRBJ2-2. TRBV21-1 represents a pseudogene. The CDR3 covers 14 residues. The CDR3 nucleotides are TGTGCCAGCAGCAAAGAGGACCGCACCGGGGAGCTGTTTTTT. Residues: CASSKEDRTGELFF.

This sequence joins TRBV18 and TRBJ1-1; a weak D match, TRBD1 (5 bases). CDR3 length: 16 amino acids. Germline CDR1 and CDR2: KGHSH and LQKENI. V shed 2 bases and J shed 1 base, with 14 bases lying between them. The DNA for the CDR3 is TGTGCCAGCTCACCAGCAGGGCTCCCCCAGAACACTGAAGCTTTCTTT. Amino acids: CASSPAGLPQNTEAFF.